These 11 T cell receptor beta chains came from one sample sequenced in a study of immune heterogeneity within non-small cell lung tumors. Template was bulk tumor genomic DNA, about 620 ng per sample. Biopsies that were spaced far apart were taken, several per primary tumor, during surgery. Enrolled individuals presented with untreated, newly diagnosed non-small cell lung cancer and received curative surgery. Multiplex PCR amplified the TCR beta CDR3 region. Its first round ran for 9 to 11 cycles with 32 V and 13 J primers. TCRdb reanalysed the multiplex PCR reads using MiXCR and keeps one entry per CDR3 protein. This sample has a few thousand distinct CDR3 sequences, with 45% to 55% found just once. Sequences were obtained from lung tumor tissue. The receptors were sampled from a man in his 70s with non-small cell lung cancer.

A few counts support this clonotype. The chain carries TRBV11-2 and TRBJ2-7, with unresolved D. Trimming removed 5 bases at V and 0 bases at J, with 8 bases between. CDR1 is SGHAT, CDR2 FQNNGV, per germline. This CDR3 is 13 amino acids long. The CDR3 is CASSARSSYEQYF. CDR3 in DNA: TGTGCCAGCAGCGCCAGGAGCTCCTACGAGCAGTACTTC.

Concerning this clonotype itself: With a much larger clone just one base away, this may be a read error. The rearrangement joins TRBV10-1 to TRBJ2-2; D is possibly TRBD2 (5 bases). Germline-derived CDR1 and CDR2 are WNHNN and SYGVQD (reference sequence). V was pared by 2 bases and J by 8 bases, with 18 bases between. This CDR3 region has 16 residues. The CDR3 nucleotides read TGCGCCAGCAGTGAGATGGCTAGCTGGAGTTCAGGGGAGCTGTTTTTT. Encoded protein: CASSEMASWSSGELFF.

The CDR3 nucleotides read TGTGCCAGCAGCTCGGGCTGGGGTATAAGCAATCAGCCCCAGCATTTT. Translation gives CASSSGWGISNQPQHF. The rearrangement uses TRBV28 and TRBJ1-5; the D is unclear. In germline, CDR1 is MDHEN, CDR2 SYDVKM. CDR3 length equals 16 residues. Trimming shortened V by 6 bases and J by 1 base, and 16 bases separated the two germline ends.

This clonotype was counted once. V is TRBV6-6 and J is TRBJ2-7; 13 bases agree with TRBD2. There are 15 residues in the CDR3. Germline-derived CDR1 and CDR2 are MNHNY and SVGAGI (reference sequence). Trimming at V came to 0 bases and at J to 4 bases, leaving 0 bases not matched to a gene. The CDR3 spells CASSYSGLAGYEQYF. CDR3 nucleotides: TGTGCCAGCAGTTACTCGGGACTAGCGGGATACGAGCAGTACTTC.

This clonotype was seen more than once but under ten times. The chain is built from TRBV4-2 and TRBJ2-7; 10 positions agree with TRBD2. CDR1 is LGHNA, CDR2 YNFKEQ, per germline. J lost 5 bases, V lost 4 bases, and 5 bases had no gene match. The CDR3 consists of 14 residues. This CDR3 is CASSPWTSGNEQYF. CDR3 in DNA: TGTGCCAGCAGCCCCTGGACTAGCGGCAACGAGCAGTACTTC.

The genes are TRBV20-1 and TRBJ2-5, with unresolved D. The germline CDR1 and CDR2 sequences are DFQATT and SNEGSKA (reference sequence). V lost 2 bases and J lost 2, with 12 bases in between. The CDR3 has 14 residues. The CDR3 nucleotides are TGCAGTGCTAGATCCGACCTATCACAAGAGACCCAGTACTTC. Translation: CSARSDLSQETQYF.

The gene calls are TRBV28 and TRBJ2-5; D call uncertain. This CDR3 spans 11 amino acids. V lost 4 bases and J 0 bases, leaving 0 bases between the germline ends. CDR1 and CDR2 from the germline V gene are MDHEN and SYDVKM. CDR3 coding DNA: TGTGCCAGCAGTTACCAAGAGACCCAGTACTTC. This translates into CASSYQETQYF.

The V call is TRBV28, the J call TRBJ1-5, with a possible D match to TRBD1 (6 bases). CDR3 size: 14 residues. Germline V gene data show CDR1 as MDHEN and CDR2 as SYDVKM. Deletions cut 8 bases from V and 4 bases from J, with 15 bases between. CDR3 bases: TGTGCCAGCTTACACGGACAGAGGAATCAGCCCCAGCATTTT. Translating gives CASLHGQRNQPQHF.

This clonotype was observed a few times. The chain employs TRBV19 and TRBJ1-4; D gene uncertain. Trimming took 4 bases from V and 0 from J, leaving 9 bases between them. Germline CDR1 LNHDA, CDR2 SQIVND (reference sequence). CDR3 length equals 15 residues. The CDR3 spells CASSRRGSTNEKLFF. CDR3 DNA: TGTGCCAGTAGTAGGAGAGGCTCAACTAATGAAAAACTGTTTTTT.

A word on this clonotype: Compared with germline, one end of the junction differs, possibly owing to a read error. This chain connects TRBV5-1 to TRBJ2-7, with 7 bases fitting TRBD1. The CDR3 consists of 14 residues. Germline values: CDR1 SGHRS, CDR2 YFSETQ. CDR3 sequence (DNA): TGCGCCGGCAGCGTGGGGGACAGCTACTACGAGCAGTACTTC. The encoded protein is CAGSVGDSYYEQYF.

This clonotype was counted a few times. V usage is TRBV30 and J usage is TRBJ2-2, with D unclear. Germline CDR1 GTSNPN, CDR2 SVGIG (reference sequence). With 0 bases removed from V and 6 bases from J, the gap between germline ends came to 8 bases. This CDR3 has 13 residues. The CDR3 DNA reads as TGTGCCTGGAGTGTATATATTCCCGGGGAGCTGTTTTTT. It translates to CAWSVYIPGELFF.